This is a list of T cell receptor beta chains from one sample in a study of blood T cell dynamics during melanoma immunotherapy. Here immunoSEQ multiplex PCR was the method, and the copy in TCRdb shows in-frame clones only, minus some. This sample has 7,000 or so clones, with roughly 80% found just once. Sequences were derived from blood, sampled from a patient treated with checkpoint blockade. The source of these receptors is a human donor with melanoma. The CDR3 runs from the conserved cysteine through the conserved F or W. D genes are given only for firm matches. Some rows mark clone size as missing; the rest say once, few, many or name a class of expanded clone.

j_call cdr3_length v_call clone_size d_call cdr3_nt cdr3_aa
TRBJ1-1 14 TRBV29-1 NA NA TGCAGCGTTACTAAGGGCAGACTGAACACTGAAGCTTTCTTT CSVTKGRLNTEAFF
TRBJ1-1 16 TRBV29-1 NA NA TGCAGCGTTGTAGGACAGACTTCCAATGTGAACACTGAAGCTTTCTTT CSVVGQTSNVNTEAFF
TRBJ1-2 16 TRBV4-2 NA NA TGTGCCAGCAGCCAAGATGGGGACTCCAAAGGCTATGGCTACACCTTC CASSQDGDSKGYGYTF
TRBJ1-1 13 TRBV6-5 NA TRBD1 TGTGCCAGCAGCCTGGGGACAGGGCCTGAAGCTTTCTTT CASSLGTGPEAFF
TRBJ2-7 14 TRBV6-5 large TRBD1 TGTGCCAGCAGTACGACAGGGACCGCCTACGAGCAGTACTTC CASSTTGTAYEQYF
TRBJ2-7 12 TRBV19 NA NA TGTGCCAGTAGTGCAGGGGTCTACGAGCAGTACTTC CASSAGVYEQYF
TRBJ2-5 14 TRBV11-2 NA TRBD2 TGTGCCAGCAGCGGGGAGACTAGCTGGGAGACCCAGTACTTC CASSGETSWETQYF
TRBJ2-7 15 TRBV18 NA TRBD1 TGTGCCAGCTCACTTAGACAGGGGGTAGACAACGAGCAGTACTTC CASSLRQGVDNEQYF
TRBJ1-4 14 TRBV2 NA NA TGTGCCAGCAGTGCCGGGACCCATAATGAAAAACTGTTTTTT CASSAGTHNEKLFF
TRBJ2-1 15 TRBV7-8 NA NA TGTGCCAGCAGACTCGACGCGGGCCCCAACAATGAGCAGTTCTTC CASRLDAGPNNEQFF
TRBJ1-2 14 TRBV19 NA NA TGTGCCAGTAGTATAGCTCCGGGGGTAAACGGCTACACCTTC CASSIAPGVNGYTF
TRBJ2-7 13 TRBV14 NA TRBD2 TGTGCCAGCAGAGTTAGCGGGTTCAACGAGCAGTACTTC CASRVSGFNEQYF
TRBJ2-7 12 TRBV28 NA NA TGTGCCAGCAGTTTAGTTGGATACGAGCAGTACTTC CASSLVGYEQYF
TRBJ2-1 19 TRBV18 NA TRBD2 TGTGCCAGCTCACCATCACGTGTGAGCAGCGGGAGGGCCTACAATGAGCAGTTCTTC CASSPSRVSSGRAYNEQFF
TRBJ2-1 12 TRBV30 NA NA TGTGCCTGGAGTCCCGGGCACAATGAGCAGTTCTTC CAWSPGHNEQFF
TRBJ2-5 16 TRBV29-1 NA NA TGCAGCGTTGAAGGATCGGAGTCGGACTGGCGCGAGACCCAGTACTTC CSVEGSESDWRETQYF
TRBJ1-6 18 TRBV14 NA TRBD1 TGTGCCAGCAGCCAAGATGAACGACAGGGACTACGCCATTCACCCCTCCACTTT CASSQDERQGLRHSPLHF
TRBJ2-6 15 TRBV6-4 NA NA TGTGCCAGCAGTGATGAGTACTCTGGGGCCAACGTCCTGACTTTC CASSDEYSGANVLTF
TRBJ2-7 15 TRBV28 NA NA TGTGCCAGCAGTCTTACCCCGCCGGGAGCGCACGAGCAGTACTTC CASSLTPPGAHEQYF
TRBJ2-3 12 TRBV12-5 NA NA TGTGCTAGTGGCTCTCTGTCAGATACGCAGTATTTT CASGSLSDTQYF
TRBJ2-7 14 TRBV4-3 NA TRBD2 TGCGCCAGCAGCCAAGATGGGGGGGCCTACGAGCAGTACTTC CASSQDGGAYEQYF
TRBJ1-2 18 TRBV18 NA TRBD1 TGTGCCAGCTCACCATCCGCCGGGACAGGGATGGGCACCTATGGCTACACCTTC CASSPSAGTGMGTYGYTF
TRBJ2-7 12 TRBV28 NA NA TGTGCCAGCAGCCTGGGGCAGGGGGGGGAGTACTTC CASSLGQGGEYF
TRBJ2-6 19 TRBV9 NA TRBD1 TGTGCCAGCAGCGTCGGGACAGGGGTCTATATTACTGGGGCCAACGTCCTGACTTTC CASSVGTGVYITGANVLTF
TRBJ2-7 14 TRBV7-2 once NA TGTGCCAGCAGCTCGCAGCGGTCCTCCTACGAGCAGTACTTC CASSSQRSSYEQYF
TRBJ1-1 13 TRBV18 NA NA TGTGCCAGCTCACCGGAGTTTGGCACTGAAGCTTTCTTT CASSPEFGTEAFF
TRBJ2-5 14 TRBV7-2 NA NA TGTGCCAGCAGCTTAGCATTCAGGGGTGAGACCCAGTACTTC CASSLAFRGETQYF
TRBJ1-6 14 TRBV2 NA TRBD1 TGTGCCAGCACCACAGGGGTAATAGGTTCACCCCTCCACTTT CASTTGVIGSPLHF
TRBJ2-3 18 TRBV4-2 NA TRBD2 TGTGCCAGCAGGGTGGGACTAGCGGCAATACCTAGCACAGATACGCAGTATTTT CASRVGLAAIPSTDTQYF
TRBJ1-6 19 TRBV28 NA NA TGTGCCGCCGGGGGTCCCCGGGACGGCTTATTTGGGGAACAGTCACCCCTCCACTTT CAAGGPRDGLFGEQSPLHF
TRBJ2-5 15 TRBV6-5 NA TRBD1 TGTGCCAGCAGTTATTCCGCCTCCGGGACAGGGGGACAGTACTTC CASSYSASGTGGQYF
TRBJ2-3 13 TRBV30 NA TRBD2 TGTGCCTGGGGGTCGGCTAGCGGGACCGGCGGGTATTTT CAWGSASGTGGYF
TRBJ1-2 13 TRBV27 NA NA TGTGCCAGCAGGGCAGGGGCAGTCTATGGCTACACCTTC CASRAGAVYGYTF
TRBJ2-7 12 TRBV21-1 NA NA TGTGCCAGCAGCAAAGGCGGCTACGAGCAGTACTTC CASSKGGYEQYF
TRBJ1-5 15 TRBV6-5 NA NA TGTGCCAGCAGTCCACAGGGAGGGGGCAATCAGCCCCAGCATTTT CASSPQGGGNQPQHF
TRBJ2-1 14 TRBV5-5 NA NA TGTGCCAGCAGCTCCACAGGGTCCTACAATGAGCAGTTCTTC CASSSTGSYNEQFF
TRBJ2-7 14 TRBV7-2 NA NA TGTGCCAGCAGCTTAAGGTGGTCCAGTGCCGAGCAGTACTTC CASSLRWSSAEQYF
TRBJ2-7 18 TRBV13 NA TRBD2 TGTGCCAGCAGCTTACGGACTAGCGGGAGGGAAAGCTCCTACGAGCAGTACTTC CASSLRTSGRESSYEQYF
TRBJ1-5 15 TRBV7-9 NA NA TGTGCCAGCAGCTTAGAATCGGGCAGGGCTCAGCCCCAGCATTTT CASSLESGRAQPQHF
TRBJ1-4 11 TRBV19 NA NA TGTGCCAGTAGGGGAGGCGAAAAACTGTTTTTT CASRGGEKLFF
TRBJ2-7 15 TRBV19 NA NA TGTGCCAGTAGTATTAGTGCCCAGGTCCCCTACGAGCAGTACTTC CASSISAQVPYEQYF
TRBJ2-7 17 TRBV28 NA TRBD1 TGTGCCAGCAGTTTAGCTGGGACAGGGGGCGCGAAGGACGAGCAGTACTTC CASSLAGTGGAKDEQYF
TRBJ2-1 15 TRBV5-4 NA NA TGTGCCAGCAGCTTGGCTGGTTCGACCCGGGGTGAGCAGTTCTTC CASSLAGSTRGEQFF
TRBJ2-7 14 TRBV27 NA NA TGTGCCAGCAGTTTATCGATACAGGCCTACGAGCAGTACTTC CASSLSIQAYEQYF
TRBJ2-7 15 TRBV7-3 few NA TGTGCCAGCAGCCCCGCCCGGGTGGAACCCTACGAGCAGTACTTC CASSPARVEPYEQYF
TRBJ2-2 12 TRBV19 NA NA TGTGCCAGCTTGCGGGGCACCGGGGAGCTGTTTTTT CASLRGTGELFF
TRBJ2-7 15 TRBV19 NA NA TGTGCCAGTAGTACCAGCGCGGCGGGCTACTACGAGCAGTACTTC CASSTSAAGYYEQYF
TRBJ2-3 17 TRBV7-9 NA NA TGTGCCAGCAGAAACCCGAGGGGGGAGGGCTCAGTGGATACGCAGTATTTT CASRNPRGEGSVDTQYF
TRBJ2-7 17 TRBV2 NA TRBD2 TGTGCCAGCAGCCTTAGGTGGGCTAGCGGCCCAACATACGAGCAGTACTTC CASSLRWASGPTYEQYF
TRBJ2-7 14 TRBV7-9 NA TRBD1 TGTGCCAGCAGCTCCGACAGGGAGTCTTACGAGCAGTACTTC CASSSDRESYEQYF
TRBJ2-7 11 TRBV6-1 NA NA TGTGCCAGTCGGTGGGTAACCGAGCAGTACTTC CASRWVTEQYF
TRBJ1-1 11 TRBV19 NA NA TGTGCCAGTAAAAGGGGCACTGAAGCTTTCTTT CASKRGTEAFF
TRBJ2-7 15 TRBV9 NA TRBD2 TGTGCCAGCGGACCAAGACTAGCGGGAGCCTCCGAGCAGTACTTC CASGPRLAGASEQYF
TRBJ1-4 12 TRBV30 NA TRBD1 TGTGCCTGGATGGGACAGGCCCCCAGTCTGTTTTTT CAWMGQAPSLFF